Each of the 3 T cell receptor beta chains below was sequenced from the same sample in a study of blood T cell repertoires in COVID-19. The assay was immunoSEQ multiplex PCR, and TCRdb's table has in-frame clones only and misses some. Of about 180,000 clones listed, roughly 80% are singletons. Material for sequencing was peripheral blood. Receptors were obtained from a human donor in a cohort sampled during active COVID-19.

This chain connects TRBV18 to TRBJ1-2; tentatively, D is TRBD1 (6 bases). CDR1 is KGHSH, CDR2 LQKENI, per germline. Trimming pared 4 bases from V and 6 bases from J, leaving 12 bases between. The CDR3 is 13 amino acids. The CDR3 spells CASSQQGIDGYTF. For the CDR3, the DNA is TGTGCCAGCTCACAGCAGGGGATCGATGGCTACACCTTC.

The rearrangement uses TRBV18 and TRBJ2-7; perhaps TRBD1 as D (6 bases). Trimming cost V 0 bases and J 6 bases, with 12 bases left between them. CDR1 is KGHSH and CDR2 is LQKENI in the germline V gene. The CDR3 consists of 14 residues. CDR3 region: CASSPPSRGSEQYF. The CDR3 DNA follows: TGTGCCAGCTCACCACCTAGCAGGGGCTCCGAGCAGTACTTC.

The rearrangement uses TRBV3-1 (or the pseudogene TRBV3-2) and TRBJ2-6; D gene unclear. Trimming removed 1 base from V and 2 bases from J, with 6 bases in between. Germline-derived CDR1 and CDR2 are LGHDT and YNNKEL (reference sequence). The CDR3 contains 15 residues. The CDR3 spells CASSQGLAGANVLTF. For the CDR3, the DNA is TGTGCCAGCAGCCAAGGATTAGCTGGGGCCAACGTCCTGACTTTC.